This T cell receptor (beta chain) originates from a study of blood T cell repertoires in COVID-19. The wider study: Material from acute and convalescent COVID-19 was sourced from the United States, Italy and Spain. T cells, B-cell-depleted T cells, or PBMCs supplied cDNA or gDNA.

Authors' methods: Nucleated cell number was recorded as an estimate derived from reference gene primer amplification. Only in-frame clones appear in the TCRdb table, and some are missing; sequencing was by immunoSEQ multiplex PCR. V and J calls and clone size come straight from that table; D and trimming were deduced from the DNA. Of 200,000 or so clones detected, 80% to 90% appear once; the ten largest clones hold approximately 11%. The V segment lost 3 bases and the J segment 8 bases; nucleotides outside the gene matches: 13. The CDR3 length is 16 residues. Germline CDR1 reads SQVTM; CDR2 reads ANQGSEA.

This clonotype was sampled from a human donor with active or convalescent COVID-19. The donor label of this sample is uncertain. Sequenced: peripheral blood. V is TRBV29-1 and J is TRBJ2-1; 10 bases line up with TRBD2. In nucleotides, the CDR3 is TGCAGCGTTGAGAAAAGACAGTCTAGCGGGAGCTATGAGCAGTTCTTC. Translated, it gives CSVEKRQSSGSYEQFF.